The sequence of this T cell receptor beta chain was determined in a study of response to subunit inactivated influenza vaccine. Regarding the study as a whole: A suggestion made by the authors is that each seasonal influenza vaccination recruits few new T cells.

Via MiXCR, TCRdb re-called the RT-PCR reads, giving one row per CDR3 protein. The sample holds about 830,000 distinct CDR3 sequences, less than 20% seen once. This clonotype was counted many times. Its specificity is not known. Trimming removed 6 bases at V and 3 bases at J, with 18 bases between. This CDR3 region has 15 residues. Germline CDR1 is ENHRY and CDR2 is SYGVKD. The specimen was PBMCs from blood, collected roughly 5 days after vaccination. V and J are TRBV10-3 and TRBJ2-7, with TRBD2 as a possible D gene (6 bases). The receptor was isolated from a man aged 50 to 59 who received an inactivated influenza vaccine. CDR3 nucleotide sequence: TGTGCCATCAGCCCTACGGGTCGGGGGATCTACGAGCAGTACTTC. Protein: CAISPTGRGIYEQYF.